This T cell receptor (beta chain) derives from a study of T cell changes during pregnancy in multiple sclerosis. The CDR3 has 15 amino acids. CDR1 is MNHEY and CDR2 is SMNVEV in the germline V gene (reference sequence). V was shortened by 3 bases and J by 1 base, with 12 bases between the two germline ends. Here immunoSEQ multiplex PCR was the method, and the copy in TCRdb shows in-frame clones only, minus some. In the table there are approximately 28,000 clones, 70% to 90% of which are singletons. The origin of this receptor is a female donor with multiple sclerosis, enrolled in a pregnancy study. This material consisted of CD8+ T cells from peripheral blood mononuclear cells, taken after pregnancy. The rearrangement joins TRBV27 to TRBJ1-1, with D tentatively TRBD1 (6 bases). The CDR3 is CASSLFGQPNTEAFF. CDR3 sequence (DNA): TGTGCCAGCAGTTTGTTTGGACAGCCGAACACTGAAGCTTTCTTT.